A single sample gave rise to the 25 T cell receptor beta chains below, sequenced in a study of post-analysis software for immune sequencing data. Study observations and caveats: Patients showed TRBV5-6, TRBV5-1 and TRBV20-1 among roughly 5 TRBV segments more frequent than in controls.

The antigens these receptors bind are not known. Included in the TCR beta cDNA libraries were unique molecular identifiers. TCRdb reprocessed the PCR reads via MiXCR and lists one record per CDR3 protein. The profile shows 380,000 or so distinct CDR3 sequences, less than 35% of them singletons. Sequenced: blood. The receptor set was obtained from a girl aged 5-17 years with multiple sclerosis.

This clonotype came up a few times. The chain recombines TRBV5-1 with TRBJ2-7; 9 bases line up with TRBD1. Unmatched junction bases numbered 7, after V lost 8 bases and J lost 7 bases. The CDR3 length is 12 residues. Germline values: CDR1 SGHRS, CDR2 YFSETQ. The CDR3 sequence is CASSTGGREQYF. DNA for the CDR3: TGCGCCAGTTCGACAGGGGGAAGGGAGCAGTACTTC.

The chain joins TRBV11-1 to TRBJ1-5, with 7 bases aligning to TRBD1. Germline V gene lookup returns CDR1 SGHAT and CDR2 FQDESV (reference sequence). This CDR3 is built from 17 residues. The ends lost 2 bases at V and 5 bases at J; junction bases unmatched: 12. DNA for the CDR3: TGTGCCAGCAGCTTAATCCCCCACGACAGGGCGGATCAGCCCCAGCATTTT. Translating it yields CASSLIPHDRADQPQHF.

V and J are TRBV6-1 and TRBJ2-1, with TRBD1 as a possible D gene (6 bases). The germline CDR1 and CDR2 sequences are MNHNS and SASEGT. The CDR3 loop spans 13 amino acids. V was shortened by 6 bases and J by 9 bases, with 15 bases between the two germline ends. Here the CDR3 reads CASSKQGHGEQFF. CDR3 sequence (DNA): TGTGCCAGCAGCAAACAGGGCCATGGTGAGCAGTTCTTC.

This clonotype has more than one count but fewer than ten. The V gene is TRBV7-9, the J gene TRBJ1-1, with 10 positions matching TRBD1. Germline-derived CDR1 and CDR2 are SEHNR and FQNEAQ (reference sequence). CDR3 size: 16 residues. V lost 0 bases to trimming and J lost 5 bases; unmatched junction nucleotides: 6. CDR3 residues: CASSLAPDRGRTEAFF. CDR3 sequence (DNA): TGTGCCAGCAGCTTAGCCCCGGACAGGGGGAGGACTGAAGCTTTCTTT.

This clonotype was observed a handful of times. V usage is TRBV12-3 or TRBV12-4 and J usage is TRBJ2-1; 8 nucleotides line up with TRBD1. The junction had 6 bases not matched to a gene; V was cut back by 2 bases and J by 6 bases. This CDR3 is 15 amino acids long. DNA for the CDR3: TGTGCCAGCAGTTTAAGTGCAGACAGGGGCAATGAGCAGTTCTTC. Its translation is CASSLSADRGNEQFF.

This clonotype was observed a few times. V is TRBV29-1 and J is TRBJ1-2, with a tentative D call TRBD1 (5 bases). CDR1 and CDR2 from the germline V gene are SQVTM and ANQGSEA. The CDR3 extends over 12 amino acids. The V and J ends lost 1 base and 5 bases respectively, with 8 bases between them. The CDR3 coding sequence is TGCAGCGTTGAAGGTCGACAGTATGGCTACACCTTC. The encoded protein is CSVEGRQYGYTF.

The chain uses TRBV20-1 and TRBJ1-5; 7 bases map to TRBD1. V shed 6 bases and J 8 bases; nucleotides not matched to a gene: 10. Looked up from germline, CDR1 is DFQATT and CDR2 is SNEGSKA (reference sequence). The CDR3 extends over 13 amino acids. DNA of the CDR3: TGCAGTGCCCTGATGCCACAGGGGAAGCCCCAGCATTTT. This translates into CSALMPQGKPQHF.

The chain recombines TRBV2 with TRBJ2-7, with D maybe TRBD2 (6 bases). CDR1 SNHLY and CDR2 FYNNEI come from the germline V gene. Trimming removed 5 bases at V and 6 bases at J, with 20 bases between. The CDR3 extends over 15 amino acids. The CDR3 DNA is TGTGCCAGCAGTTTCGGGACTTCAGCACTACGCGAGCAGTACTTC. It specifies CASSFGTSALREQYF.

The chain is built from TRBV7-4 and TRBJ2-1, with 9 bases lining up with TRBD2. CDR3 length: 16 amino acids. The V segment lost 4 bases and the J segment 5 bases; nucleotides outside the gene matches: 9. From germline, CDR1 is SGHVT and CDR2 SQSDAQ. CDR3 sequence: CASSSVAGARNNEQFF. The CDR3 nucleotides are TGTGCCAGCAGCTCTGTAGCGGGGGCTAGAAACAATGAGCAGTTCTTC.

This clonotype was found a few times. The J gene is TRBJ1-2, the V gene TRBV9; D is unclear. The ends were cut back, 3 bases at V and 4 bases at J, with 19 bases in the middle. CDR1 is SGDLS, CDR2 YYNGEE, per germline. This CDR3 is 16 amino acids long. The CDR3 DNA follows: TGTGCCAGCAGCGCCCTCGAAGTGGAGGCTAGCTATGGCTACACCTTC. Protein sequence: CASSALEVEASYGYTF. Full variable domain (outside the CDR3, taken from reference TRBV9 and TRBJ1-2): DSGVTQTPKHLITATGQRVTLRCSPRSGDLSVYWYQQSLDQGLQFLIQYYNGEERAKGNILERFSAQQFPDLHSELNLSSLELGDSALYFCASSALEVEASYGYTFGSGTRLTVV.

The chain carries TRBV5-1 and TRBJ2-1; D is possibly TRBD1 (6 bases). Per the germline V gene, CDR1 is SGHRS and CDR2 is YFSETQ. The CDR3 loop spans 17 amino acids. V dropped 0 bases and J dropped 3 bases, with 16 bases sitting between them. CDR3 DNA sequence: TGCGCCAGCAGCTTGGCTCCCAGGGGAGAACTCTACAATGAGCAGTTCTTC. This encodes CASSLAPRGELYNEQFF.

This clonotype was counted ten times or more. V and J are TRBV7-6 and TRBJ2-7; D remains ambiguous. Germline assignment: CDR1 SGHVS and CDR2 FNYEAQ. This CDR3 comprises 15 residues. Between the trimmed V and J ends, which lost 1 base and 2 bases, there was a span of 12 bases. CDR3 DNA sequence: TGTGCCAGCAGCTTAGAAATAGAACAGACCTACGAGCAGTACTTC. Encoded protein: CASSLEIEQTYEQYF.

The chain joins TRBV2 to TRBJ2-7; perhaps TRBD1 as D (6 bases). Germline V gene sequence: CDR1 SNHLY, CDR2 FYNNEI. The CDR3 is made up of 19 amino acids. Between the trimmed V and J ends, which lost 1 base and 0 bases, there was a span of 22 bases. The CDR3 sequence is CASSEEAGWGPGSSYEQYF. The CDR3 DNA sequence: TGTGCCAGCAGTGAAGAGGCTGGTTGGGGGCCAGGGAGCTCCTACGAGCAGTACTTC.

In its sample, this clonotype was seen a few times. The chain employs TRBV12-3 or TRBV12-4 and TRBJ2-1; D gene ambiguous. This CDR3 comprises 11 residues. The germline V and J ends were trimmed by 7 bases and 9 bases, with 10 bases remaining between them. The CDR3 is CASTSVGEQFF. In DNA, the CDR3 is TGTGCCAGCACCTCGGTTGGTGAGCAGTTCTTC.

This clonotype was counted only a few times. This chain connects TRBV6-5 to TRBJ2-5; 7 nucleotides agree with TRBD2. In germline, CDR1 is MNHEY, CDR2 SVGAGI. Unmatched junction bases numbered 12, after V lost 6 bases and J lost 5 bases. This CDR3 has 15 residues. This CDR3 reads CASRPSGAIGETQYF. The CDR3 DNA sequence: TGTGCCAGCAGACCGAGCGGGGCCATTGGGGAGACCCAGTACTTC.

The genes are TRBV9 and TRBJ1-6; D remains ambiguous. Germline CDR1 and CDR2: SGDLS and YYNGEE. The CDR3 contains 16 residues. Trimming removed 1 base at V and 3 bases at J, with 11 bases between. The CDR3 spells CASSVTDTNYNSPLHF. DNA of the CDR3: TGTGCCAGCAGCGTAACGGATACTAACTATAATTCACCCCTCCACTTT.

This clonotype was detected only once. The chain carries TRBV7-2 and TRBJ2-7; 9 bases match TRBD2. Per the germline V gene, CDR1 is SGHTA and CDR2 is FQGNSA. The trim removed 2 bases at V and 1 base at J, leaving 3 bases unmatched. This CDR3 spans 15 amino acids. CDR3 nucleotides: TGTGCCAGCAGCTTAAATAGCGGGAGTTCCTACGAGCAGTACTTC. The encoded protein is CASSLNSGSSYEQYF.

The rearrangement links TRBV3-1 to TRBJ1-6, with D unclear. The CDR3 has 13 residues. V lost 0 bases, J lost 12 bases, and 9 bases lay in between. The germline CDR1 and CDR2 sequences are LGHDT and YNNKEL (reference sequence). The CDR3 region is CASSQERRRPLHF. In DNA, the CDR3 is TGTGCCAGCAGCCAAGAGAGACGAAGACCCCTCCACTTT.

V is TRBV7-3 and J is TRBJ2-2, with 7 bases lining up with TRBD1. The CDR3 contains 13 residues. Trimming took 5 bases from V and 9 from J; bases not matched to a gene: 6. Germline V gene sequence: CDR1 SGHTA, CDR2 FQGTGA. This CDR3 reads CASSINRGRELFF. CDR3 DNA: TGTGCCAGCAGCATAAACAGGGGCAGGGAGCTGTTTTTT.

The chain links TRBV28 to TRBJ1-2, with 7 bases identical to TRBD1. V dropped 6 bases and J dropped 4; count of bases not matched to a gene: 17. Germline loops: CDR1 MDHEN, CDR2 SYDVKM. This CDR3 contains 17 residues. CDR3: CASSPRSDRSVPYGYTF. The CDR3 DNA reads TGTGCCAGCAGCCCAAGGTCGGACAGGTCCGTACCCTATGGCTACACCTTC.

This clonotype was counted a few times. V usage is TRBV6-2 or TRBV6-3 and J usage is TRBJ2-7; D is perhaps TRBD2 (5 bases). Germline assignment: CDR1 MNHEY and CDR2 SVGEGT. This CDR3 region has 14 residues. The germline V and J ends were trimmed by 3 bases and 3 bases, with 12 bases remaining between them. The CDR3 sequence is CASSYEADVYEQYF. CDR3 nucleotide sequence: TGTGCCAGCAGTTATGAAGCGGACGTCTACGAGCAGTACTTC.

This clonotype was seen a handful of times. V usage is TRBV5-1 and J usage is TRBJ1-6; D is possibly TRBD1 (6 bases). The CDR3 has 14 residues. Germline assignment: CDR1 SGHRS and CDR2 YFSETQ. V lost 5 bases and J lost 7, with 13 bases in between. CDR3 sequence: CASRPGQTNSPLHF. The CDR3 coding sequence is TGCGCCAGCAGGCCCGGACAGACCAATTCACCCCTCCACTTT.

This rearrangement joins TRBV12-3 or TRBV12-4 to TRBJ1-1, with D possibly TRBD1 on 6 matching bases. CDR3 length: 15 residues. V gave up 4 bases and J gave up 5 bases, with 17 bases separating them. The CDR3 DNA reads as TGTGCCAGCAGTTCCCTCGGGGGCCTGGGAACTGAAGCTTTCTTT. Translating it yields CASSSLGGLGTEAFF.

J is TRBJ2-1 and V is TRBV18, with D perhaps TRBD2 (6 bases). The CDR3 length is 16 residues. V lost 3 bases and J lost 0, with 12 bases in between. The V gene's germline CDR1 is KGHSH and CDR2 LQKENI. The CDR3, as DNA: TGTGCCAGCTCACCTCTCGGGGGAGGCTCCTACAATGAGCAGTTCTTC. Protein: CASSPLGGGSYNEQFF.

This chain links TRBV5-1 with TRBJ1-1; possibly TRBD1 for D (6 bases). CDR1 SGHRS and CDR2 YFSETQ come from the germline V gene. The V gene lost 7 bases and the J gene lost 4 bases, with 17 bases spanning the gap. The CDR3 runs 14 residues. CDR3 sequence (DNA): TGCGCCAGCGGATTACAGGGCCTGAGCACTGAAGCTTTCTTT. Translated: CASGLQGLSTEAFF.